This T cell receptor (beta chain) was observed in a study of blood T cell repertoires in COVID-19. Study-level background: Material from acute and convalescent COVID-19 was sourced from the United States, Italy and Spain. Nucleic acid was either cDNA or gDNA, and it came from T cells, B-cell-depleted T cells, or PBMCs.

This CDR3 spans 16 amino acids. Trimming cost V 3 bases and J 7 bases, with 22 bases left between them. The germline CDR1 and CDR2 sequences are SGHRS and YFSETQ. Source study methods: By means of reference gene primer amplification, nucleated cell counts were estimated. The protocol was immunoSEQ multiplex PCR, while the TCRdb copy is restricted to in-frame clones and leaves out a portion. V and J calls and clone size are those listed in that table; D and trimming were worked out from the DNA. Of some 6,100 clones in the sample, about four fifths were seen once. V usage is TRBV5-1 and J usage is TRBJ1-1, with D possibly matching TRBD1 (6 bases). Sequencing was performed on peripheral blood. The source is a human donor with active COVID-19. The donor label of this sample is uncertain. CDR3 in amino acids: CASSSGTLGANGEAFF. CDR3 in DNA: TGCGCCAGCAGCTCGGGAACACTGGGGGCGAATGGTGAAGCTTTCTTT.